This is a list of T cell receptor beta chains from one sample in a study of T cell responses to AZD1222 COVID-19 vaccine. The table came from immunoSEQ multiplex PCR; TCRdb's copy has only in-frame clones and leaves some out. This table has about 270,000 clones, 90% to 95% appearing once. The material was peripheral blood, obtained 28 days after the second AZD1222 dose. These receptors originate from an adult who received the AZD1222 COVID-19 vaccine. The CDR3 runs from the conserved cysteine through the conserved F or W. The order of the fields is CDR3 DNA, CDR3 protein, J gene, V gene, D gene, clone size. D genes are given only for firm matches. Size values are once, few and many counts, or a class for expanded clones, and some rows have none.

CDR3 DNA: TGTGCCAGCAGCCCCCGCGGAGACGAGCAGTACTTC
CDR3 protein: CASSPRGDEQYF
J gene: TRBJ2-7
V gene: TRBV3-1/TRBV3-2
D gene: .
clone size: .

CDR3 DNA: TGTGCCAGCGCGAAGACAGGAGGAAACACCATATATTTT
CDR3 protein: CASAKTGGNTIYF
J gene: TRBJ1-3
V gene: TRBV25-1
D gene: .
clone size: .

CDR3 DNA: TGTGCCAGCAGCCCACGGACAGGGCCGCTCAACTATGGCTACACCTTC
CDR3 protein: CASSPRTGPLNYGYTF
J gene: TRBJ1-2
V gene: TRBV7-6
D gene: TRBD1
clone size: .

CDR3 DNA: TGTGCCAGCAGTTACAGAAGCATAACCCCCTACGAGCAGTACTTC
CDR3 protein: CASSYRSITPYEQYF
J gene: TRBJ2-7
V gene: TRBV6-2/TRBV6-3
D gene: .
clone size: .

CDR3 DNA: TGCGCCAGCAGTGAACAGGTTGCCCTCTATGGCTACACCTTC
CDR3 protein: CASSEQVALYGYTF
J gene: TRBJ1-2
V gene: TRBV10-2
D gene: .
clone size: .

CDR3 DNA: TGTGCCAGTAGTATCGTACGCGGGGACAGGGGGTTGGGTAGCAATCAGCCCCAGCATTTT
CDR3 protein: CASSIVRGDRGLGSNQPQHF
J gene: TRBJ1-5
V gene: TRBV19
D gene: TRBD1
clone size: .

CDR3 DNA: TGTGCCAGCAGCTCCGTCGGACAGGGAAATTATGGCTACACCTTC
CDR3 protein: CASSSVGQGNYGYTF
J gene: TRBJ1-2
V gene: TRBV5-8
D gene: TRBD1
clone size: .

CDR3 DNA: TGTGCCATCAGTGACAGGGATGGCGTTAATCAGCCCCAGCATTTT
CDR3 protein: CAISDRDGVNQPQHF
J gene: TRBJ1-5
V gene: TRBV10-3
D gene: .
clone size: .

CDR3 DNA: TGTGCCAGCAGCCAAGATGTGGGGGAAAAGTACTTC
CDR3 protein: CASSQDVGEKYF
J gene: TRBJ2-7
V gene: TRBV3-1/TRBV3-2
D gene: .
clone size: .

CDR3 DNA: TGCGCCAGCAGCCGATCTAGCGGGAGTGACAATGAGCAGTTCTTC
CDR3 protein: CASSRSSGSDNEQFF
J gene: TRBJ2-1
V gene: TRBV4-1
D gene: TRBD2
clone size: .

CDR3 DNA: TGTGCCAGTAGTGCACCGGGACAGGGGCCATTAGAGACCCAGTACTTC
CDR3 protein: CASSAPGQGPLETQYF
J gene: TRBJ2-5
V gene: TRBV19
D gene: TRBD1
clone size: .

CDR3 DNA: TGTGCCAGCAGCGATTTCTCCATGGGAGAGACCCAGTACTTC
CDR3 protein: CASSDFSMGETQYF
J gene: TRBJ2-5
V gene: TRBV7-9
D gene: .
clone size: .

CDR3 DNA: TGCGCCAGCAGCCAGTGGGGCGGGAGGGCCCAAGAGACCCAGTACTTC
CDR3 protein: CASSQWGGRAQETQYF
J gene: TRBJ2-5
V gene: TRBV4-1
D gene: TRBD2
clone size: .

CDR3 DNA: TGTGCCAGCAGTTTATCGTCAGCGGGGGCCTACTACAATGAGCAGTTCTTC
CDR3 protein: CASSLSSAGAYYNEQFF
J gene: TRBJ2-1
V gene: TRBV27
D gene: TRBD2
clone size: .

CDR3 DNA: TGTGCCAGCAGTACTGACAGGGGCCAGCCCCAGCATTTT
CDR3 protein: CASSTDRGQPQHF
J gene: TRBJ1-5
V gene: TRBV2
D gene: TRBD1
clone size: .

CDR3 DNA: TGCGCCAGCAGCCATATTGGTGGGCAGTCCGACGAGCAGTACTTC
CDR3 protein: CASSHIGGQSDEQYF
J gene: TRBJ2-7
V gene: TRBV4-1
D gene: .
clone size: .

CDR3 DNA: TGTGCCAGCAGTGAAAGGACGCACTATGGCTACACCTTC
CDR3 protein: CASSERTHYGYTF
J gene: TRBJ1-2
V gene: TRBV2
D gene: .
clone size: .

CDR3 DNA: TGTGCCAGTAGTAGACCGGGACAGGGGGGTCAGCCCCAGCATTTT
CDR3 protein: CASSRPGQGGQPQHF
J gene: TRBJ1-5
V gene: TRBV19
D gene: TRBD1
clone size: .

CDR3 DNA: TGTGCCAGCAGCTTGGACAGAGCGAACACTGAAGCTTTCTTT
CDR3 protein: CASSLDRANTEAFF
J gene: TRBJ1-1
V gene: TRBV5-4
D gene: .
clone size: once

CDR3 DNA: TGCGCCAGCAGCTTGAAAGATACTGAAGCTTTCTTT
CDR3 protein: CASSLKDTEAFF
J gene: TRBJ1-1
V gene: TRBV5-1
D gene: .
clone size: .

CDR3 DNA: TGTGCCAGCAGCCCGTTGGGTTTCTACAATGAGCAGTTCTTC
CDR3 protein: CASSPLGFYNEQFF
J gene: TRBJ2-1
V gene: TRBV7-2
D gene: .
clone size: .

CDR3 DNA: TGTGCCAGCAGTTTAGAGGGTGGGTGGACTGAAGCTTTCTTT
CDR3 protein: CASSLEGGWTEAFF
J gene: TRBJ1-1
V gene: TRBV27
D gene: .
clone size: .

CDR3 DNA: TGTGCCAGCAGTTACGACTCAAAGGGCACTGAAGCTTTCTTT
CDR3 protein: CASSYDSKGTEAFF
J gene: TRBJ1-1
V gene: TRBV6-5
D gene: .
clone size: once

CDR3 DNA: TGCAGCGTTGGGAGGACGGTTCTGAACACTGAAGCTTTCTTT
CDR3 protein: CSVGRTVLNTEAFF
J gene: TRBJ1-1
V gene: TRBV29-1
D gene: .
clone size: few

CDR3 DNA: TGTGCCAGCAGCCCATCCGGGAACACCGGGGAGACCCAGTACTTC
CDR3 protein: CASSPSGNTGETQYF
J gene: TRBJ2-5
V gene: TRBV3-1/TRBV3-2
D gene: .
clone size: .

CDR3 DNA: TGTGCCAGCAGGACAGCAGGGGGTGGTGGCACTGAAGCTTTCTTT
CDR3 protein: CASRTAGGGGTEAFF
J gene: TRBJ1-1
V gene: TRBV28
D gene: TRBD1
clone size: .

CDR3 DNA: TGTGCCACCAGCAGCAGGGTCCTGAATGAAAAACTGTTTTTT
CDR3 protein: CATSSRVLNEKLFF
J gene: TRBJ1-4
V gene: TRBV15
D gene: .
clone size: .

CDR3 DNA: TGTGCCAGCATTAGACAGGCGGGCACTGAAGCTTTCTTT
CDR3 protein: CASIRQAGTEAFF
J gene: TRBJ1-1
V gene: TRBV12-3/TRBV12-4
D gene: .
clone size: .

CDR3 DNA: TGTGCCAGCAGCTTAGCGCGGGGGGGAGGCACTGAAGCTTTCTTT
CDR3 protein: CASSLARGGGTEAFF
J gene: TRBJ1-1
V gene: TRBV7-2
D gene: .
clone size: .

CDR3 DNA: TGTGCCAGCACCCAACTAGGCTCCTACGAGCAGTACTTC
CDR3 protein: CASTQLGSYEQYF
J gene: TRBJ2-7
V gene: TRBV28
D gene: .
clone size: .

CDR3 DNA: TGTGCCAGCAGCGTAGGGTCCTCTGGAAACACCATATATTTT
CDR3 protein: CASSVGSSGNTIYF
J gene: TRBJ1-3
V gene: TRBV9
D gene: .
clone size: .

CDR3 DNA: TGTGCCAGCAACCGGCTCGGCGAGCAGTACTTC
CDR3 protein: CASNRLGEQYF
J gene: TRBJ2-7
V gene: TRBV2
D gene: .
clone size: .

CDR3 DNA: TGTGCCAGCAGAGGGGGTATGAACACTGAAGCTTTCTTT
CDR3 protein: CASRGGMNTEAFF
J gene: TRBJ1-1
V gene: TRBV12-3/TRBV12-4
D gene: .
clone size: .

CDR3 DNA: TGCGCCAGCAGCTTAACGCGTCCCGGGGAGCTGTTTTTT
CDR3 protein: CASSLTRPGELFF
J gene: TRBJ2-2
V gene: TRBV5-1
D gene: .
clone size: .

CDR3 DNA: TGTGCCAGCAGCCCAAGACAGGGGGCTTACAATGAGCAGTTCTTC
CDR3 protein: CASSPRQGAYNEQFF
J gene: TRBJ2-1
V gene: TRBV7-2
D gene: TRBD1
clone size: .

CDR3 DNA: TGCGCCAGCAGCCAAGTCGTAGACGGCCAGCCCAACGAGCAGTACTTC
CDR3 protein: CASSQVVDGQPNEQYF
J gene: TRBJ2-7
V gene: TRBV4-3
D gene: .
clone size: .

CDR3 DNA: TGTGCCAGCAGCTTAACGGGTAATGAGCAGTTCTTC
CDR3 protein: CASSLTGNEQFF
J gene: TRBJ2-1
V gene: TRBV7-3
D gene: .
clone size: .

CDR3 DNA: TGTGCCACCCAACTTACCGCGGGGACCGGGGAGCTGTTTTTT
CDR3 protein: CATQLTAGTGELFF
J gene: TRBJ2-2
V gene: TRBV7-3
D gene: .
clone size: .

CDR3 DNA: TGTGCCAGCACGCCCGGCTATAATTCACCCCTCCACTTT
CDR3 protein: CASTPGYNSPLHF
J gene: TRBJ1-6
V gene: TRBV4-2
D gene: .
clone size: once

CDR3 DNA: TGTGCCTGGAGAGAAACCGACGGTGGAGGGGGCGAGCAGTACTTC
CDR3 protein: CAWRETDGGGGEQYF
J gene: TRBJ2-7
V gene: TRBV30
D gene: .
clone size: .

CDR3 DNA: TGCGCCAGCAGCTCTACAGGGAACTCCTACAATGAGCAGTTCTTC
CDR3 protein: CASSSTGNSYNEQFF
J gene: TRBJ2-1
V gene: TRBV5-1
D gene: .
clone size: .

CDR3 DNA: TGTGCCAGCACCCCGGGGAAGACCCAGTACTTC
CDR3 protein: CASTPGKTQYF
J gene: TRBJ2-5
V gene: TRBV12-3/TRBV12-4
D gene: .
clone size: .

CDR3 DNA: TGTGCCAGCAGCCACCGGGGCTCTGGAAACACCATATATTTT
CDR3 protein: CASSHRGSGNTIYF
J gene: TRBJ1-3
V gene: TRBV7-8
D gene: .
clone size: .

CDR3 DNA: TGTGCCAGCAGTTTCAGGGGGCGAGTTGATTCACCCCTCCACTTT
CDR3 protein: CASSFRGRVDSPLHF
J gene: TRBJ1-6
V gene: TRBV27
D gene: TRBD1
clone size: once

CDR3 DNA: TGCGCCAGCAGCTTTTGGACAGGGGGCAAGTACGAGCAGTACTTC
CDR3 protein: CASSFWTGGKYEQYF
J gene: TRBJ2-7
V gene: TRBV5-1
D gene: TRBD1
clone size: .

CDR3 DNA: TGTGCCAGCAGTTTCCCCGGAGATGCTTTCTTT
CDR3 protein: CASSFPGDAFF
J gene: TRBJ1-1
V gene: TRBV2
D gene: .
clone size: .

CDR3 DNA: TGTGCCAGCAGCTTAGCGAGGGAGGGGTATGGCTACACCTTC
CDR3 protein: CASSLAREGYGYTF
J gene: TRBJ1-2
V gene: TRBV7-8
D gene: .
clone size: once

CDR3 DNA: TGTGCCAGCAGCTTAAACAGGGGGCCCGGGAATTACAATGAGCAGTTCTTC
CDR3 protein: CASSLNRGPGNYNEQFF
J gene: TRBJ2-1
V gene: TRBV7-9
D gene: TRBD1
clone size: .

CDR3 DNA: TGTGCCAGCAGCTACGAACAGAGAGAAAAACTGTTTTTT
CDR3 protein: CASSYEQREKLFF
J gene: TRBJ1-4
V gene: TRBV7-2
D gene: .
clone size: .

CDR3 DNA: TGTGCCAGCAGCTTACTCTTTAATGGCTATGGCTACACCTTC
CDR3 protein: CASSLLFNGYGYTF
J gene: TRBJ1-2
V gene: TRBV5-6
D gene: .
clone size: .

CDR3 DNA: TGTGCCAGCAGCCTCCGGGACAGGGGAGGCGAGCAGTACTTC
CDR3 protein: CASSLRDRGGEQYF
J gene: TRBJ2-7
V gene: TRBV7-4
D gene: TRBD1
clone size: .

CDR3 DNA: TGTGCCAGCAGCTTCGGAGGGGGTGAGCAGTTCTTC
CDR3 protein: CASSFGGGEQFF
J gene: TRBJ2-1
V gene: TRBV7-3
D gene: .
clone size: once

CDR3 DNA: TGTGCCAGCAGTTTCTCATCCGGGACAGGGTACGAGCAGTACTTC
CDR3 protein: CASSFSSGTGYEQYF
J gene: TRBJ2-7
V gene: TRBV28
D gene: TRBD1
clone size: .

CDR3 DNA: TGTGCCAGCAGCGTAGGAACAGGGGTAAACTATGGCTACACCTTC
CDR3 protein: CASSVGTGVNYGYTF
J gene: TRBJ1-2
V gene: TRBV9
D gene: TRBD1
clone size: .